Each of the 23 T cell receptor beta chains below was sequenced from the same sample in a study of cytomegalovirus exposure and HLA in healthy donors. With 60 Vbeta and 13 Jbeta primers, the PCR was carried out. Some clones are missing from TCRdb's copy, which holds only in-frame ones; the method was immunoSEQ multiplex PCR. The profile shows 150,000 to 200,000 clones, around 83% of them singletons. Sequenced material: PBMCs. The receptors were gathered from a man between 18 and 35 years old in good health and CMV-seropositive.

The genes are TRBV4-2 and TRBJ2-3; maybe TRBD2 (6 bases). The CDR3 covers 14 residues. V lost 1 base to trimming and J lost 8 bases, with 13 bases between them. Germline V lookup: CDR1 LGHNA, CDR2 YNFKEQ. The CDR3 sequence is CASSQGQGLFTQYF. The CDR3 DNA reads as TGTGCCAGCAGCCAAGGGCAGGGACTCTTTACGCAGTATTTT.

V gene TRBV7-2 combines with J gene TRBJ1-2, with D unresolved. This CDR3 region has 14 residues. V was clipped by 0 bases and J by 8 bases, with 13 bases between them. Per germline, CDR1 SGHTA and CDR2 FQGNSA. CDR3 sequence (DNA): TGTGCCAGCAGCTTAGCCCCCCTCCTAGAGGGCTACACCTTC. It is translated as CASSLAPLLEGYTF.

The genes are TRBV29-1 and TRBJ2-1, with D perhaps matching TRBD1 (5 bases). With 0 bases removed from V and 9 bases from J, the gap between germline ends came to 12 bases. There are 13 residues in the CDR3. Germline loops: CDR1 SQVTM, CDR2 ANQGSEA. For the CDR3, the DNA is TGCAGCGTTGAAGAACCCCAGGGCGGTGAGCAGTTCTTC. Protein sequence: CSVEEPQGGEQFF.

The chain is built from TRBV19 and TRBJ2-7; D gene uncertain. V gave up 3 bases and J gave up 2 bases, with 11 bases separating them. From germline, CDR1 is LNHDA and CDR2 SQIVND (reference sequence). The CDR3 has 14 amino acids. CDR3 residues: CASSISQFPYEQYF. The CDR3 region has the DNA TGTGCCAGTAGTATCTCTCAGTTCCCCTACGAGCAGTACTTC.

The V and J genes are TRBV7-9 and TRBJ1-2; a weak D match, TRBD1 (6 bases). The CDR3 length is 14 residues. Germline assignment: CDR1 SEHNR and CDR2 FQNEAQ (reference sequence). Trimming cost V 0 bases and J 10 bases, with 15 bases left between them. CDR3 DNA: TGTGCCAGCAGCTTAGCGTTGGGGGGGCGAAACTACACCTTC. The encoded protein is CASSLALGGRNYTF.

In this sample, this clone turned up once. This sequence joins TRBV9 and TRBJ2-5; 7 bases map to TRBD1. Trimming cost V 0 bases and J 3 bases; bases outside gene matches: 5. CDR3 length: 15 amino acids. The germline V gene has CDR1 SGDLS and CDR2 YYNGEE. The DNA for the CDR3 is TGTGCCAGCAGCGTAGAAGGACAGGCAAAAGAGACCCAGTACTTC. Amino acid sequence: CASSVEGQAKETQYF.

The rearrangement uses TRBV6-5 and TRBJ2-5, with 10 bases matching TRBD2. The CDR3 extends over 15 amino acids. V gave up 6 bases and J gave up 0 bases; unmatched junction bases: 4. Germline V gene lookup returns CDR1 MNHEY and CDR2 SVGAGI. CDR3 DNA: TGTGCCAGCAGGGCTAGCGGGGGTTACCAAGAGACCCAGTACTTC. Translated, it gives CASRASGGYQETQYF.

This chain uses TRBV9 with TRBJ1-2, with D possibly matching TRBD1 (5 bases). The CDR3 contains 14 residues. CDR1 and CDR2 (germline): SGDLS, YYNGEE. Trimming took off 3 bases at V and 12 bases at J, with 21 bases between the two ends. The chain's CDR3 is CASSESPGDVVDTF. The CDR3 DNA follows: TGTGCCAGCAGCGAGAGCCCGGGGGACGTCGTAGACACCTTC.

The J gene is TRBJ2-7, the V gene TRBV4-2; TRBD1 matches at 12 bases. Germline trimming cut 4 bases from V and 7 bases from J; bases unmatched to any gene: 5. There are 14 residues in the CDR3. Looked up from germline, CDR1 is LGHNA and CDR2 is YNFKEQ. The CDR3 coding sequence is TGTGCCAGCAGCCCGGGGACAGGGGGCTGGGAGCAGTACTTC. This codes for CASSPGTGGWEQYF.

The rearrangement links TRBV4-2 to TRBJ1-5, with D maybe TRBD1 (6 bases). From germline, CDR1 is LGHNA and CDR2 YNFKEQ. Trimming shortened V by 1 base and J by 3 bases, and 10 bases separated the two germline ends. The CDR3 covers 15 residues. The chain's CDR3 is CASSQGSGANQPQHF. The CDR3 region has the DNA TGTGCCAGCAGCCAAGGTTCAGGGGCCAATCAGCCCCAGCATTTT.

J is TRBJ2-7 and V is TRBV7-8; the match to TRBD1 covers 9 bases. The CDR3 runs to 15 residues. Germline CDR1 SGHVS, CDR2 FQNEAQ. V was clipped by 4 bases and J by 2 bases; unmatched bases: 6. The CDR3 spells CASSSRTGDPYEQYF. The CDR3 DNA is TGTGCCAGCAGCTCAAGGACAGGGGACCCCTACGAGCAGTACTTC. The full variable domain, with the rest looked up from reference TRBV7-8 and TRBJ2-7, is GAGVSQSPRYKVAKRGQDVALRCDPISGHVSLFWYQQALGQGPEFLTYFQNEAQLDKSGLPSDRFFAERPEGSVSTLKIQRTQQEDSAVYLCASSSRTGDPYEQYFGPGTRLTVT.

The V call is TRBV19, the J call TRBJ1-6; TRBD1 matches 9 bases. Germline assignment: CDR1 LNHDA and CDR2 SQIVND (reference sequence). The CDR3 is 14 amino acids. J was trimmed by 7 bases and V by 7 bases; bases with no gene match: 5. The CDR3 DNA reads TGTGCCAGTAATGTCGGGACAGGGAATTCACCCCTCCACTTT. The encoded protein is CASNVGTGNSPLHF.

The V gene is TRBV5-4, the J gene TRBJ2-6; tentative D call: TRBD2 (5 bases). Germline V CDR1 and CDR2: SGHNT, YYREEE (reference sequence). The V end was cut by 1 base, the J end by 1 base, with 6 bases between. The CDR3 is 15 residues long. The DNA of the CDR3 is TGTGCCAGCAGCTTGTCGGGATCTGGGGCCAACGTCCTGACTTTC. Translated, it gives CASSLSGSGANVLTF.

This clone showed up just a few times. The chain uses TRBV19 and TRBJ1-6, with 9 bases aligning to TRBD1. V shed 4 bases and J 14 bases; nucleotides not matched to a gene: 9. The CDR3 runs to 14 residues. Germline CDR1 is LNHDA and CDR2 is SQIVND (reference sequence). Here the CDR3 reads CASSKGQGVSTLHF. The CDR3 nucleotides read TGTGCCAGTAGTAAGGGACAGGGAGTATCAACCCTCCACTTT.

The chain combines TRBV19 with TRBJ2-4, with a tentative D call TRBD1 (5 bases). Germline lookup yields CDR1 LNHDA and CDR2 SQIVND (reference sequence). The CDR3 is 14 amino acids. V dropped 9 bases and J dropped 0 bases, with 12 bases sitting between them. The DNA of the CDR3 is TGTGCCAGCAGGGCCGACCTAGCCAAAAACATTCAGTACTTC. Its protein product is CASRADLAKNIQYF.

CDR3 sequence (DNA): TGTGCCAGCAGCGTAGGCGGAAATCAGAGAGGGACCGGGGAGCTGTTTTTT. Protein sequence: CASSVGGNQRGTGELFF. The chain employs TRBV9 and TRBJ2-2, with D possibly matching TRBD2 (5 bases). This CDR3 comprises 17 residues. Trimming shortened V by 0 bases and J by 5 bases, and 17 bases separated the two germline ends. Per the germline V gene, CDR1 is SGDLS and CDR2 is YYNGEE. Full variable domain (rest looked up from reference TRBV9 and TRBJ2-2): DSGVTQTPKHLITATGQRVTLRCSPRSGDLSVYWYQQSLDQGLQFLIQYYNGEERAKGNILERFSAQQFPDLHSELNLSSLELGDSALYFCASSVGGNQRGTGELFFGEGSRLTVL.

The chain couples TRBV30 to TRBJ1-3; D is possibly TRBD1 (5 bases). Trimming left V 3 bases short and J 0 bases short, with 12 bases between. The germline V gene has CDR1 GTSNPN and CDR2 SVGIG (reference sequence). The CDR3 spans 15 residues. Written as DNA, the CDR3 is TGTGCCTGGAGCTACCGGGGGGGCTCTGGAAACACCATATATTTT. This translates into CAWSYRGGSGNTIYF.

CDR3 DNA: TGTGCCAGCAGCTTAGTTGGGTCCCAGGCCCACTCTGGGGCCAACGTCCTGACTTTC. Its translation: CASSLVGSQAHSGANVLTF. The gene calls are TRBV7-8 and TRBJ2-6; D uncertain. Trimming removed 1 base at V and 0 bases at J, with 16 bases between. Germline values: CDR1 SGHVS, CDR2 FQNEAQ. This CDR3 contains 19 residues.

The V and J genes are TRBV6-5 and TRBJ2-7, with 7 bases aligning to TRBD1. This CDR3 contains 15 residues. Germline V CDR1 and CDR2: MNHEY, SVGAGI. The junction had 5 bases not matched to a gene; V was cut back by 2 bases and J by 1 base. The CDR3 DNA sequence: TGTGCCAGCAGTTACCTCGACAGGGTGTCCTACGAGCAGTACTTC. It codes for CASSYLDRVSYEQYF.

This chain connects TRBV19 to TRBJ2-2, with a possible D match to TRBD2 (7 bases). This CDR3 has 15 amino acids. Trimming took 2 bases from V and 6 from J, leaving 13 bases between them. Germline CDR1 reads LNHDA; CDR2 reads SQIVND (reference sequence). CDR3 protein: CASSISGGNAGELFF. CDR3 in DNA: TGTGCCAGTAGTATATCGGGGGGCAACGCCGGGGAGCTGTTTTTT.

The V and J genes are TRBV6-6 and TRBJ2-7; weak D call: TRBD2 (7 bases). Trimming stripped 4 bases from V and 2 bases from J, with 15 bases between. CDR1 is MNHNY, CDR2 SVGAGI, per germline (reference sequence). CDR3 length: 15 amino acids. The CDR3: CASSFETGGPYEQYF. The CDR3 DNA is TGTGCCAGCAGTTTCGAGACCGGGGGGCCCTACGAGCAGTACTTC.

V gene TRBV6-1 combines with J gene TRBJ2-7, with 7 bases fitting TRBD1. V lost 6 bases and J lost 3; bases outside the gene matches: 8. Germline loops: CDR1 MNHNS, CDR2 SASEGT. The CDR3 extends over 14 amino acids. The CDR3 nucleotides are TGTGCCAGCAGGCGACCGGGACAGAGCTACGAGCAGTACTTC. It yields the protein CASRRPGQSYEQYF.

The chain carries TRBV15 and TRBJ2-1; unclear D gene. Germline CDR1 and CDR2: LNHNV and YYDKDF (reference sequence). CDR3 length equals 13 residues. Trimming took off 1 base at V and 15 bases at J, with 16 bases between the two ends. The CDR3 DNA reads TGTGCCACCAGCAGAGGAGGAAAGCTAGATTCGTTCTTC. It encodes CATSRGGKLDSFF.